This TCR beta chain was profiled in a study of T-cell memory formation after mild COVID-19. The wider study: In these data, TCR clusters were largely donor specific. Study results and caveats: CD4+ bias marked clones expanding day 15 to 37, unlike balanced contracting clones. Largely, contracting CD4+ clones fell within CM and EM, and contracting CD8+ clones within EMRA.

This clonotype came up a few times. The antigen remains unidentified. Germline loops: CDR1 DFQATT, CDR2 SNEGSKA (reference sequence). The V and J ends lost 1 base and 3 bases respectively, with 12 bases between them. The CDR3 has 14 residues. TCRdb reprocessed the 5' RACE reads via MiXCR and lists one record per CDR3 protein. The sample has around 180,000 distinct CDR3 sequences, roughly 17% seen once. The specimen sequenced was PBMCs or a T cell subset sorted from them (not recorded which). The chain carries TRBV20-1 and TRBJ1-1; TRBD1 is a possible D gene (5 bases). This receptor was taken from an adult woman who had mild COVID-19 (a few samples of this study predate the infection). Cell type and time point are not known. Here the CDR3 DNA reads TGCAGTGCTAGAGTACCCCTAGGGGACACTGAAGCTTTCTTT. As protein: CSARVPLGDTEAFF.